The 11 T cell receptor beta chains presented below share a single source sample, sequenced in a study of identical twins. MiXCR, applied by TCRdb to the 5' RACE reads, yields one record per CDR3 protein. This table holds just under 650,000 distinct CDR3 sequences, about 7.1% found once. These data were likewise used in another study, on yellow fever vaccine responses in identical twins.

What was sequenced was PBMCs. All receptors come from a woman aged 18-29 years in good health.

This clonotype has a handful of counts. The rearrangement joins TRBV20-1 to TRBJ2-3; 12 bases are a match to TRBD2. The V gene end was trimmed by 5 bases and the J gene end by 5 bases; junction bases not matched to a gene: 8. This CDR3 spans 15 amino acids. Germline V gives CDR1 DFQATT, CDR2 SNEGSKA (reference sequence). Here the CDR3 DNA reads TGCAGTGCTGGGGCGACTAGCGGGAGAGGAGATACGCAGTATTTT. Its translation is CSAGATSGRGDTQYF.

CDR3: CASSKLNNQPQHF. In DNA form, the CDR3 reads TGTGCCAGCAGCAAATTGAACAATCAGCCCCAGCATTTT. The V and J genes are TRBV21-1 and TRBJ1-5. TRBV21-1 has pseudogene status. This CDR3 comprises 13 residues.

This clonotype has a count of ten or more. The chain recombines TRBV7-9 with TRBJ1-4; D uncertain. The CDR3 is made up of 15 amino acids. Germline CDR1 reads SEHNR; CDR2 reads FQNEAQ (reference sequence). V was pared by 4 bases and J by 0 bases, with 9 bases between. CDR3 amino acids: CASSSQLTTNEKLFF. For the CDR3, the DNA is TGTGCCAGCAGCTCGCAGTTGACAACTAATGAAAAACTGTTTTTT.

The chain carries TRBV4-1 and TRBJ2-5, with 8 bases identical to TRBD2. Germline V lookup: CDR1 MGHRA, CDR2 YSYEKL. This CDR3 contains 19 residues. With V trimmed by 1 base and J by 3 bases, 16 bases remained unmatched. This CDR3 reads CASSQGAPGLAGNKETQYF. The CDR3 coding sequence is TGCGCCAGCAGCCAAGGAGCACCGGGGCTAGCGGGCAATAAAGAGACCCAGTACTTC.

This clonotype turned up a few times. In DNA, the CDR3 is TGTGCCAGCAGTCTCAGAGCAGTAAACTATGGCTACACCTTC. Translating gives CASSLRAVNYGYTF. The genes are TRBV12-3 or TRBV12-4 and TRBJ1-2; the D is unclear. Trimming shortened V by 5 bases and J by 2 bases, and 12 bases separated the two germline ends. The CDR3 has 14 residues.

The table lists this clonotype with a few counts. This rearrangement joins TRBV14 to TRBJ2-1, with a weak D call TRBD1 (6 bases). V was trimmed by 3 bases and J by 0 bases, leaving 12 bases between them. The germline V gene has CDR1 SGHDN and CDR2 FVKESK. The CDR3 loop spans 16 amino acids. The CDR3 coding sequence is TGTGCCAGCAGCCATAGACAGGAAAGCTCCTACAATGAGCAGTTCTTC. Amino acid sequence: CASSHRQESSYNEQFF.

This clonotype was seen a few times. This chain connects TRBV6-4 to TRBJ2-1; the D gene is possibly TRBD1 (5 bases). V lost 6 bases and J lost 9, with 18 bases in between. Germline V gene data show CDR1 as MRHNA and CDR2 as SNTAGT. CDR3 length equals 14 residues. DNA of the CDR3: TGTGCCAGCAGCAGCAGGACAAACACGGGTGAGCAGTTCTTC. Translation: CASSSRTNTGEQFF.

This chain links TRBV12-3 or TRBV12-4 with TRBJ2-4; D remains ambiguous. The CDR3 length is 19 residues. V was trimmed by 6 bases and J by 0 bases, leaving 24 bases between them. CDR3 amino acids: CASRPDTAANLLAKNIQYF. The CDR3 nucleotides are TGTGCCAGCAGACCCGACACAGCTGCTAACTTATTAGCCAAAAACATTCAGTACTTC.

This clonotype was counted only a few times. V is TRBV12-3 or TRBV12-4 and J is TRBJ2-3; 8 positions match TRBD1. The junction had 10 bases not matched to a gene; V was cut back by 6 bases and J by 8 bases. The CDR3 contains 14 residues. The CDR3 DNA follows: TGTGCCAGCAGGATGAACAGGGGGGCGAGTACGCAGTATTTT. It yields the protein CASRMNRGASTQYF.

The rearrangement joins TRBV20-1 to TRBJ1-4; D gene uncertain. Trimming took off 3 bases at V and 3 bases at J, with 11 bases between the two ends. The CDR3 extends over 14 amino acids. Germline CDR1 DFQATT, CDR2 SNEGSKA (reference sequence). CDR3 protein: CSASPPGSNEKLFF. The CDR3 nucleotides read TGCAGTGCTAGTCCCCCGGGCTCTAATGAAAAACTGTTTTTT.

The V gene is TRBV5-1, the J gene TRBJ1-2; 8 bases fit TRBD1. CDR3 length: 15 amino acids. J lost 5 bases, V lost 0 bases, and 6 bases had no gene match. Germline V CDR1 and CDR2: SGHRS, YFSETQ. The CDR3 loop is CASSLGRGQVYGYTF. In DNA, the CDR3 is TGCGCCAGCAGCTTGGGCAGGGGACAGGTATATGGCTACACCTTC.